A single sample is the source of the 2 T cell receptor beta chains below, sequenced in a study of regulatory T cells in long-lasting Graves disease. Building of the TCR beta libraries involved iRepertoire HTBI primers and Arm-PCR of CDR3 regions. TCRdb ran MiXCR on the multiplex PCR reads and lists one entry per CDR3 protein. Among roughly 360,000 distinct CDR3 sequences listed, less than 30% were seen once. Time point specified: persistent/refractory GD, antithyroid drugs over 5 years with positive TRAb. From RNA extracted from PBMCs, the TCR library was made. Source: peripheral blood mononuclear cells (PBMCs), taken when the disease was refractory, from a patient treated with antithyroid drugs. The receptors were gathered from a woman between 40 and 55 years old with Graves disease.

The rearrangement links TRBV7-3 to TRBJ2-2; 9 bases agree with TRBD1. Germline V lookup: CDR1 SGHTA, CDR2 FQGTGA. This CDR3 has 13 amino acids. Losses at the gene ends were 2 bases for V and 14 bases for J; bases not matched to a gene: 6. In nucleotides, the CDR3 is TGTGCCAGCAGCTTACACCGGGACAGGGCCCTGTTTTTT. It encodes CASSLHRDRALFF.

As concerns this clonotype: Since a much larger clone is just one base distant, this may be a read error. The V call is TRBV6-1, the J call TRBJ1-1, with 10 positions matching TRBD1. The CDR3 consists of 16 residues. Germline values: CDR1 MNHNS, CDR2 SASEGT. With 4 bases clipped from V and 0 bases from J, the junction kept 5 bases outside the gene matches. The CDR3: CASSAPTGGLNTEAFF. CDR3 sequence (DNA): TGTGCCAGCAGTGCCCCGACAGGGGGCTTGAACACTGAAGCTTTCTTT.